Listed below are T cell receptor beta chains from one sample, sequenced in a study of T cell changes during pregnancy in multiple sclerosis. The table came from immunoSEQ multiplex PCR; TCRdb's copy has only in-frame clones and leaves some out. The sample shows roughly 42,000 clones, around 89% of them seen only once. Source: CD4+ T cells from peripheral blood mononuclear cells, taken in the first trimester of pregnancy. These receptors all come from a female donor with multiple sclerosis, enrolled in a pregnancy study. The conserved cysteine and the conserved F or W are not part of the CDR3 here. A D gene is named only where the DNA matches it firmly.

D: -; J: TRBJ2-1; V: TRBV9; CDR3: AAKDYPANEQF
D: -; J: TRBJ2-7; V: TRBV9; CDR3: ASSVEERDWQY
D: -; J: TRBJ2-1; V: TRBV7-2; CDR3: ASSLRPGVGNEQF
D: TRBD1; J: TRBJ1-4; V: TRBV5-6; CDR3: ASSGDRTFEKLF
D: TRBD2; J: TRBJ2-5; V: TRBV2; CDR3: ASSVGQGSTSGRQETQY
D: -; J: TRBJ2-5; V: TRBV30; CDR3: AWSGDYPRKTQY
D: -; J: TRBJ2-5; V: TRBV7-2; CDR3: ASSSGLHQETQY
D: TRBD1; J: TRBJ2-3; V: TRBV9; CDR3: ASSVVGRGRGTDTQY
D: TRBD2; J: TRBJ2-1; V: TRBV18; CDR3: ASSPTSGSYNEQF
D: -; J: TRBJ1-5; V: TRBV19; CDR3: ASSTGSNQPQH
D: -; J: TRBJ2-3; V: TRBV11-2; CDR3: ASSDRRGTDTQY
D: -; J: TRBJ2-7; V: TRBV7-2; CDR3: ASSVSGARTYEQY
D: -; J: TRBJ2-7; V: TRBV18; CDR3: ASSPPLNGYEQY
D: TRBD2; J: TRBJ2-3; V: TRBV5-1; CDR3: ASSPGTSGSKYTQY
D: TRBD1; J: TRBJ2-1; V: TRBV5-1; CDR3: ASSRDRVSYNEQF
D: -; J: TRBJ2-5; V: TRBV5-8; CDR3: ASSGGRRQSGETQY
D: -; J: TRBJ2-2; V: TRBV7-9; CDR3: ASSLGHRTGELF
D: TRBD2; J: TRBJ2-5; V: TRBV14; CDR3: ASSLIAGGETQY
D: TRBD2; J: TRBJ2-5; V: TRBV7-8; CDR3: ASSLLAGGIETQY
D: -; J: TRBJ2-3; V: TRBV28; CDR3: ASVGGDNAGKAQY
D: TRBD1; J: TRBJ2-2; V: TRBV4-1; CDR3: ASSQARTGGTGELF
D: TRBD1; J: TRBJ2-6; V: TRBV18; CDR3: ASSPLGQVNSGANVLT
D: -; J: TRBJ1-2; V: TRBV5-1; CDR3: ASSRTDSYGYT
D: TRBD2; J: TRBJ2-7; V: TRBV10-3; CDR3: AISPGLAGGDYEQY
D: -; J: TRBJ2-1; V: TRBV7-2; CDR3: ASSLEGGRGAYNEQF
D: TRBD1; J: TRBJ1-2; V: TRBV19; CDR3: ASSALRDRGRINYGYT
D: -; J: TRBJ2-5; V: TRBV19; CDR3: ASSIGGGSAETQY
D: -; J: TRBJ2-3; V: TRBV19; CDR3: ASSIGGPSTDTQY
D: TRBD2; J: TRBJ2-7; V: TRBV9; CDR3: ASSVAGEGEQY
D: TRBD2; J: TRBJ2-2; V: TRBV9; CDR3: ASSVRLAPNTGELF
D: TRBD1; J: TRBJ2-3; V: TRBV6-5; CDR3: ASRRQGFSTDTQY
D: TRBD1; J: TRBJ1-2; V: TRBV9; CDR3: ASSAWAGGLDGYT
D: TRBD1; J: TRBJ1-1; V: TRBV18; CDR3: ASTMTWDSLNTEAF
D: -; J: TRBJ2-2; V: TRBV4-2; CDR3: ASSQADYTGELF
D: TRBD1; J: TRBJ1-4; V: TRBV18; CDR3: ASSPDRGANEKLF
D: -; J: TRBJ1-5; V: TRBV9; CDR3: ASSSKPSGSNQPQH
D: -; J: TRBJ2-1; V: TRBV27; CDR3: ASGGQSSYNEQF
D: -; J: TRBJ2-3; V: TRBV25-1; CDR3: ASSDVLLSSSTDTQY
D: TRBD2; J: TRBJ2-3; V: TRBV18; CDR3: ASSPPFAGVGDTQY
D: -; J: TRBJ1-3; V: TRBV4-1; CDR3: ASSSLDGGSGNTIY
D: TRBD2; J: TRBJ2-5; V: TRBV6-1; CDR3: ASSPLAGGQETQY
D: -; J: TRBJ2-5; V: TRBV5-4; CDR3: ASSLVGGGQETQY
D: TRBD2; J: TRBJ2-1; V: TRBV7-9; CDR3: ASSPGLVYEQF
D: -; J: TRBJ2-2; V: TRBV7-9; CDR3: ASSFAGYAGELF
D: -; J: TRBJ2-7; V: TRBV30; CDR3: AWMNGRLQQY
D: TRBD2; J: TRBJ2-5; V: TRBV28; CDR3: ASSSWTSGTETQY
D: TRBD1; J: TRBJ2-5; V: TRBV19; CDR3: ASSGGRGETQY